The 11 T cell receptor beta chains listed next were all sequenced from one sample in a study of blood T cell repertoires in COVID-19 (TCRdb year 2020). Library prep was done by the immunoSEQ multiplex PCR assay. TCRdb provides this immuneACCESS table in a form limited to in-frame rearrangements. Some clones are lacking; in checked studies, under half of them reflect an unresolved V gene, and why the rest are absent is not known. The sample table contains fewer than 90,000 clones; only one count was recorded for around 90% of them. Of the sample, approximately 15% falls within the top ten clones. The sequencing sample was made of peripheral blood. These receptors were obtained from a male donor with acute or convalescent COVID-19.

The CDR3 loop reads CASSITGISGNTIYF. DNA of the CDR3: TGTGCCAGCAGCATAACAGGGATCTCCGGAAACACCATATATTTT. The genes are TRBV7-9 and TRBJ1-3; D might be TRBD1 (6 bases). The CDR3 is 15 amino acids. Trimming took 5 bases from V and 4 from J, leaving 15 bases between them. Germline CDR1 and CDR2: SEHNR and FQNEAQ (reference sequence). The full variable domain, in which reference TRBV7-9 and TRBJ1-3 provide the parts outside the CDR3, is DTGVSQNPRHKITKRGQNVTFRCDPISEHNRLYWYRQTLGQGPEFLTYFQNEAQLEKSRLLSDRFSAERPKGSFSTLEIQRTEQGDSAMYLCASSITGISGNTIYFGEGSWLTVV.

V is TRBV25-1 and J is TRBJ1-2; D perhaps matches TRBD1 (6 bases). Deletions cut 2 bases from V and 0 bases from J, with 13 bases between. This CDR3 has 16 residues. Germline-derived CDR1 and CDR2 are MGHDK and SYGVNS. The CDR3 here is CASSEGEGGANYGYTF. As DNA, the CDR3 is TGTGCCAGCAGTGAAGGCGAAGGGGGGGCTAACTATGGCTACACCTTC.

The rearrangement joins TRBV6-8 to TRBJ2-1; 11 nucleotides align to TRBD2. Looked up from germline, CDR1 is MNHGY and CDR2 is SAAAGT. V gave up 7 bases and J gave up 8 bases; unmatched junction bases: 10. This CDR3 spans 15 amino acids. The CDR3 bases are TGTGCCAGCATGTTTAGCGGGGGGGTTGAGGATGAGCAGTTCTTC. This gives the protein CASMFSGGVEDEQFF.

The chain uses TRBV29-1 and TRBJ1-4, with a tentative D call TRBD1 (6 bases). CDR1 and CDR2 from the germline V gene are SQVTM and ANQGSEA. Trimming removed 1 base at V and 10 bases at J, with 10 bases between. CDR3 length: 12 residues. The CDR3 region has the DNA TGCAGCGTTGAAGGCAGAGGGGGAAAACTGTTTTTT. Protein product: CSVEGRGGKLFF.

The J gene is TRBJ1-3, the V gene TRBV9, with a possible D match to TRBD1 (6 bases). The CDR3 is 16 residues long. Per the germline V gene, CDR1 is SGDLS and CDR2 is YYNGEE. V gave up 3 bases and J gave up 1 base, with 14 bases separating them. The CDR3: CASSGGGASSGNTIYF. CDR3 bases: TGTGCCAGCAGCGGAGGGGGAGCCTCTTCTGGAAACACCATATATTTT.

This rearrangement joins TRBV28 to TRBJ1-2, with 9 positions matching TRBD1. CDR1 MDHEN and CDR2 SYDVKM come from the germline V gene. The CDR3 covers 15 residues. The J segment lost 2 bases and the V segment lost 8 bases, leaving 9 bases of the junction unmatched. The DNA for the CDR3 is TGTGCCAGCGCTGGACAGGGGACCCTCAACTATGGCTACACCTTC. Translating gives CASAGQGTLNYGYTF.

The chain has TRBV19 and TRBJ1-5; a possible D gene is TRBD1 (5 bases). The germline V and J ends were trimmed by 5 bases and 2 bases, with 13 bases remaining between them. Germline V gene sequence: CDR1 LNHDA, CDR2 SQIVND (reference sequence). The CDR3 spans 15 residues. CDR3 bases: TGTGCCAGTAGTCCTTCGGGGGGGGGCAATCAGCCCCAGCATTTT. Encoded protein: CASSPSGGGNQPQHF.

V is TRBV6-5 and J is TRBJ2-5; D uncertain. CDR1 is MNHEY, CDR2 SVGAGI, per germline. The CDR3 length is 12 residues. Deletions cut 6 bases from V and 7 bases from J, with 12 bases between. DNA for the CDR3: TGTGCCAGCAGCGACGTAGGCGGGACCCAGTACTTC. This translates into CASSDVGGTQYF.

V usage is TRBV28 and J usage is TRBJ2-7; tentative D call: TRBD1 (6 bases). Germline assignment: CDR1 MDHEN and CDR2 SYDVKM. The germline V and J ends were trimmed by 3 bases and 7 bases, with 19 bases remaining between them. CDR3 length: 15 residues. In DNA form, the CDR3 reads TGTGCCAGCAGTTTTTACCTCACCGGGACATCAGAGCAGTACTTC. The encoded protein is CASSFYLTGTSEQYF.

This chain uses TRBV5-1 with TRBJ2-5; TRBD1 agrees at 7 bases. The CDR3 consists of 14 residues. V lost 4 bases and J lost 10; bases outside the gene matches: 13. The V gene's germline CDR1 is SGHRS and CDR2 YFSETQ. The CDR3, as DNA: TGCGCCAGCAGCCTCGGGACAGAGCAAGGGGACCAGTACTTC. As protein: CASSLGTEQGDQYF.

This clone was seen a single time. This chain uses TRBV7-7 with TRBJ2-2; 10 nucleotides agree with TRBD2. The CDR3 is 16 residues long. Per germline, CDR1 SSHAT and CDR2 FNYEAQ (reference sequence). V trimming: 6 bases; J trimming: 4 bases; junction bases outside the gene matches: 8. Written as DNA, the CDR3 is TGTGCCAGCAGTATTGGAGGACTAGCGGTCACCGGGGAGCTGTTTTTT. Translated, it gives CASSIGGLAVTGELFF.